In its sample, the clone carrying this TCR beta chain was seen a few times. Antigen specificity is unknown. The sample belongs to a study of identical twins. Study-wide results and caveats: Excess sharing by twins proved weaker in beta out-of-frame sequences.

Each cDNA held unique molecular identifiers, and template switching gave it a universal primer site. Via MiXCR, TCRdb re-called the 5' RACE reads, giving one row per CDR3 protein. This table holds under 900,000 distinct CDR3 sequences, roughly 12% found once. These data are also associated with another study on yellow fever vaccine responses in identical twins. This second study says: After vaccination, twins' T cell response reportedly seemed partly convergent, partly personalized.

The receptor was derived from a woman younger than 30 in good health. What was sequenced was PBMCs.

Here the CDR3 DNA reads TGTGCCAGCAGTGAGTTGACAGGGGGAGAGACCCAGTACTTC. Its translation is CASSELTGGETQYF. V usage is TRBV2 and J usage is TRBJ2-5; 9 nucleotides agree with TRBD1. J was trimmed by 4 bases and V by 3 bases; bases with no gene match: 3. Germline V gives CDR1 SNHLY, CDR2 FYNNEI. This CDR3 contains 14 residues.